The 23 T cell receptor beta chains below come from one sample, sequenced in a study of blood T cell repertoires in COVID-19. Measured with immunoSEQ multiplex PCR; TCRdb has only the in-frame clones, and not every one. The sample includes about 460,000 clones, roughly nine tenths of them seen just once. Sequencing was performed on PBMCs or T cells enriched from blood (not recorded which). The source of these receptors is a woman in her fifties or sixties who had recovered from COVID-19.

The chain recombines TRBV19 with TRBJ1-2, with 10 bases that match TRBD1. CDR1 is LNHDA and CDR2 is SQIVND in the germline V gene (reference sequence). V shed 10 bases, J shed 2 bases, and the junction held 4 bases outside the gene matches. The CDR3 length is 13 residues. The CDR3 DNA sequence: TGTGCCACCTGGGACAGGGGAAACTATGGCTACACCTTC. It encodes CATWDRGNYGYTF.

The rearrangement joins TRBV10-1 to TRBJ2-3; 8 nucleotides align to TRBD2. Germline assignment: CDR1 WNHNN and CDR2 SYGVQD (reference sequence). The CDR3 has 14 residues. V dropped 3 bases and J dropped 6; count of bases not matched to a gene: 5. CDR3 region: CASSDRGGPDTQYF. The CDR3 nucleotides are TGCGCCAGCAGTGACCGGGGGGGCCCCGATACGCAGTATTTT.

J is TRBJ2-1 and V is TRBV5-1; 7 bases match TRBD2. Germline CDR1 SGHRS, CDR2 YFSETQ. The CDR3 consists of 13 residues. The trim removed 7 bases at V and 0 bases at J, leaving 1 base unmatched. The CDR3, as DNA: TGCGCCAGCTGGGAGGGCTCCTACAATGAGCAGTTCTTC. It encodes CASWEGSYNEQFF.

V is TRBV6-1 and J is TRBJ2-5; D remains unclear. Germline CDR1 is MNHNS and CDR2 is SASEGT. CDR3 length equals 12 residues. Between the trimmed V and J ends, which lost 3 bases and 2 bases, there was a span of 4 bases. In DNA form, the CDR3 reads TGTGCCAGCAGTGACATGCAAGAGACCCAGTACTTC. Residues: CASSDMQETQYF.

The V and J genes are TRBV4-1 and TRBJ2-3, with D unclear. CDR3 length: 14 residues. Germline V gene lookup returns CDR1 MGHRA and CDR2 YSYEKL. The germline V and J ends were trimmed by 1 base and 4 bases, with 9 bases remaining between them. In DNA, the CDR3 is TGCGCCAGCAGCCAAGTCGGAGTCGCAGATACGCAGTATTTT. It specifies CASSQVGVADTQYF.

The V call is TRBV19, the J call TRBJ2-7, with D perhaps matching TRBD2 (5 bases). The germline CDR1 and CDR2 sequences are LNHDA and SQIVND (reference sequence). This CDR3 has 13 amino acids. V was cut by 9 bases and J by 2 bases, with 14 bases left in between. The CDR3 coding sequence is TGTGCCAGACGGGGAGCTTTCCCCTACGAGCAGTACTTC. Its protein product is CARRGAFPYEQYF.

This chain connects TRBV7-2 to TRBJ1-4; D gene ambiguous. V lost 5 bases, J lost 6 bases, and 13 bases lay in between. From germline, CDR1 is SGHTA and CDR2 FQGNSA. The CDR3 loop spans 14 amino acids. CDR3 sequence (DNA): TGTGCCAGCAGCCGGCCGGGAGGAGATGAAAAACTGTTTTTT. Encoded protein: CASSRPGGDEKLFF.

The J gene is TRBJ2-5, the V gene TRBV9; TRBD1 matches 9 bases. CDR3 length equals 16 residues. Germline CDR1 is SGDLS and CDR2 is YYNGEE. The V and J ends lost 3 bases and 4 bases, in that order; junction bases with no gene match: 10. CDR3 in amino acids: CASSATGGETTETQYF. The CDR3 bases are TGTGCCAGCAGCGCGACAGGGGGGGAAACAACAGAGACCCAGTACTTC.

J is TRBJ2-6 and V is TRBV7-6; the D is unclear. V lost 4 bases, J lost 4 bases, and 11 bases lay in between. The V gene's germline CDR1 is SGHVS and CDR2 FNYEAQ. The CDR3 consists of 15 residues. The CDR3 DNA is TGTGCCAGCAGCTCCCTGGCTTCCGGGGCCAACGTCCTGACTTTC. Translated: CASSSLASGANVLTF.

The V gene is TRBV5-1, the J gene TRBJ1-3; the match to TRBD1 covers 9 bases. J was trimmed by 1 base and V by 4 bases; bases with no gene match: 9. Germline V gives CDR1 SGHRS, CDR2 YFSETQ. This CDR3 contains 17 residues. The CDR3 DNA follows: TGCGCCAGCAGCGCTAAGGGGACAGGGTTTTCTGGAAACACCATATATTTT. Amino acid sequence: CASSAKGTGFSGNTIYF.

The chain joins TRBV6-5 to TRBJ2-7; the D gene is possibly TRBD1 (5 bases). CDR3 length equals 12 residues. Germline CDR1 is MNHEY and CDR2 is SVGAGI. V shed 2 bases and J shed 3 bases, with 5 bases lying between them. CDR3 protein: CASSYGHYEQYV. DNA for the CDR3: TGTGCCAGCAGTTACGGACACTACGAGCAGTACGTC.

The chain has TRBV6-5 and TRBJ2-7; 8 bases are a match to TRBD2. CDR1 is MNHEY, CDR2 SVGAGI, per germline. The CDR3 is made up of 14 amino acids. V was clipped by 6 bases and J by 4 bases; unmatched bases: 8. The CDR3 DNA follows: TGTGCCAGCAGGAAATTAGCGGGAATTTACGAGCAGTACGTC. This translates into CASRKLAGIYEQYV.

The J gene is TRBJ2-5, the V gene TRBV19; maybe TRBD1 (5 bases). CDR1 and CDR2 from the germline V gene are LNHDA and SQIVND (reference sequence). The CDR3 is 13 amino acids. Trimming took 2 bases from V and 5 from J, leaving 9 bases between them. As DNA, the CDR3 is TGTGCCAGTAGTATATCAGGGTTGGAGACCCAGTACTTC. Translated, it gives CASSISGLETQYF.

The CDR3: CASSEQGNQPQHF. The CDR3 DNA sequence: TGTGCCAGCTCTGAACAGGGCAATCAGCCCCAGCATTTT. V is TRBV18 and J is TRBJ1-5; possible D gene TRBD1, 5 bases. Germline CDR1 KGHSH, CDR2 LQKENI. The CDR3 loop spans 13 amino acids. Trimming took off 6 bases at V and 2 bases at J, with 8 bases between the two ends.

The chain recombines TRBV11-2 with TRBJ1-2, with a possible D match to TRBD1 (5 bases). V gave up 3 bases and J gave up 3 bases, with 14 bases separating them. Germline values: CDR1 SGHAT, CDR2 FQNNGV. CDR3 length equals 15 residues. CDR3 region: CASSFGQGGDYGYTF. In DNA, the CDR3 is TGTGCCAGCAGCTTTGGTCAGGGCGGGGACTATGGCTACACCTTC.

V and J are TRBV6-5 and TRBJ2-3, with TRBD1 matching 7 bases. This CDR3 comprises 13 residues. V shed 6 bases and J 4 bases; nucleotides not matched to a gene: 4. Looked up from germline, CDR1 is MNHEY and CDR2 is SVGAGI. The CDR3 DNA follows: TGTGCCAGCAGAAGACAGGGAGCAGATACGCAGTATTTT. Protein: CASRRQGADTQYF.

The chain carries TRBV5-4 and TRBJ1-1, with D perhaps matching TRBD1 (6 bases). This CDR3 comprises 15 residues. Germline-derived CDR1 and CDR2 are SGHNT and YYREEE (reference sequence). Trimming left V 3 bases short and J 1 base short, with 13 bases between. This CDR3 is CASSSPGQTNTEAFF. As DNA, the CDR3 is TGTGCCAGCAGCTCGCCGGGACAAACGAACACTGAAGCTTTCTTT.

V gene TRBV7-9 combines with J gene TRBJ2-7; the match to TRBD1 covers 7 bases. Trimming at V came to 1 base and at J to 3 bases, leaving 9 bases not matched to a gene. CDR1 is SEHNR, CDR2 FQNEAQ, per germline (reference sequence). CDR3 length: 16 residues. The CDR3: CASSLETGLGGYEQYF. DNA for the CDR3: TGTGCCAGCAGCTTAGAGACAGGGTTGGGTGGCTACGAGCAGTACTTC.

The gene calls are TRBV20-1 and TRBJ1-2; 8 nucleotides match TRBD1. Trimming took 3 bases from V and 4 from J; bases not matched to a gene: 10. This CDR3 is built from 15 residues. Looked up from germline, CDR1 is DFQATT and CDR2 is SNEGSKA (reference sequence). As DNA, the CDR3 is TGCAGTGCTAGTTACCCCAGGGGGCCAGGCTATGGCTACACCTTC. Protein: CSASYPRGPGYGYTF.

The genes are TRBV12-3 or TRBV12-4 and TRBJ1-1, with unresolved D. Between the trimmed V and J ends, which lost 1 base and 1 base, there was a span of 4 bases. The CDR3 length is 13 residues. CDR3 in DNA: TGTGCCAGCAGTTTAGTATCGAACACTGAAGCTTTCTTT. The encoded protein is CASSLVSNTEAFF.

This clone was counted once. CDR3 in amino acids: CASSSLAAFNEQFF. The CDR3 nucleotides are TGTGCCAGCAGCTCCCTCGCGGCGTTCAATGAGCAGTTCTTC. This chain connects TRBV2 to TRBJ2-1, with D hard to call. This CDR3 comprises 14 residues. The germline V gene has CDR1 SNHLY and CDR2 FYNNEI. V gave up 6 bases and J gave up 6 bases, with 15 bases separating them.

CDR3 in amino acids: CASSLMGPGANTEAFF. The CDR3 DNA sequence: TGTGCCAGCAGTTTAATGGGGCCTGGGGCGAACACTGAAGCTTTCTTT. The J gene is TRBJ1-1, the V gene TRBV27; D possibly corresponds to TRBD1 (5 bases). CDR3 length equals 16 residues. Per the germline V gene, CDR1 is MNHEY and CDR2 is SMNVEV (reference sequence). The V and J ends lost 2 bases and 1 base respectively, with 14 bases between them.

The chain joins TRBV11-3 to TRBJ2-7; TRBD1 matches at 7 bases. Trimming removed 4 bases from V and 4 bases from J; junction bases left unmatched: 4. In germline, CDR1 is SGHNT, CDR2 YENEEA. The CDR3 contains 13 residues. The chain's CDR3 is CASSSGDSYEQYF. The CDR3 nucleotides are TGTGCCAGCAGCTCCGGGGACAGTTACGAGCAGTACTTC.